These 7 T cell receptor beta chains came from one sample sequenced in a study of blood T cell repertoires in COVID-19. TCRdb's copy holds only in-frame clones and misses some; the assay was immunoSEQ multiplex PCR. This table holds under 250,000 clones, more than 75% found once. Sequencing used peripheral blood. These receptors came from a woman between 40 and 55 years old with acute or convalescent COVID-19.

The chain recombines TRBV5-8 with TRBJ2-1; maybe TRBD1 (7 bases). There are 13 residues in the CDR3. V lost 3 bases to trimming and J lost 5 bases, with 9 bases between them. The germline V gene encodes CDR1 SGHTS and CDR2 YDEGEE. The CDR3 is CASSSRGDNEQFF. As DNA, the CDR3 is TGTGCCAGCAGCTCCAGGGGGGACAATGAGCAGTTCTTC.

There are a few counts of this clone. V usage is TRBV5-1 and J usage is TRBJ1-3; 7 bases line up with TRBD1. The ends lost 4 bases at V and 0 bases at J; junction bases unmatched: 10. Germline lookup yields CDR1 SGHRS and CDR2 YFSETQ. The CDR3 sequence is 17 residues long. The CDR3 here is CASSTGTAYSSGNTIYF. Written as DNA, the CDR3 is TGCGCCAGCAGCACCGGGACAGCGTACAGCTCTGGAAACACCATATATTTT. The full variable domain, its missing parts supplied by reference TRBV5-1 and TRBJ1-3, is KAGVTQTPRYLIKTRGQQVTLSCSPISGHRSVSWYQQTPGQGLQFLFEYFSETQRNKGNFPGRFSGRQFSNSRSEMNVSTLELGDSALYLCASSTGTAYSSGNTIYFGEGSWLTVV.

The V and J genes are TRBV5-1 and TRBJ1-6; D uncertain. The ends were cut back, 0 bases at V and 5 bases at J, with 9 bases in the middle. The V gene's germline CDR1 is SGHRS and CDR2 YFSETQ. The CDR3 loop spans 15 amino acids. CDR3 sequence reads: CASSLGQPNNSPLHF. The CDR3 region has the DNA TGCGCCAGCAGCTTGGGCCAACCTAATAATTCACCCCTCCACTTT.

This clone was picked up one time. J is TRBJ2-1 and V is TRBV2; TRBD2 matches 8 bases. The CDR3 is 16 amino acids. V dropped 3 bases and J dropped 6; count of bases not matched to a gene: 10. Germline V gene data show CDR1 as SNHLY and CDR2 as FYNNEI. The CDR3 loop reads CASSETGLAGINEQFF. CDR3 bases: TGTGCCAGCAGTGAGACTGGGCTAGCGGGTATCAATGAGCAGTTCTTC.

This clone came up a few times. The chain uses TRBV5-8 and TRBJ1-2; 10 positions match TRBD1. The CDR3 is made up of 16 amino acids. After removal of 2 bases from V and 6 bases from J, the junction contained 10 bases not matched to a gene. Germline V gene sequence: CDR1 SGHTS, CDR2 YDEGEE. The CDR3 nucleotides are TGTGCCAGCAGCTTTCGCCGGGGACAGGGGAAAGATGGCTACACCTTC. It yields the protein CASSFRRGQGKDGYTF. Full variable domain (remainder filled in from reference TRBV5-8 and TRBJ1-2): EAGVTQSPTHLIKTRGQQATLRCSPISGHTSVYWYQQALGLGLQFLLWYDEGEERNRGNFPPRFSGRQFPNYSSELNVNALELEDSALYLCASSFRRGQGKDGYTFGSGTRLTVV.

This clone was detected once. This chain joins TRBV19 and TRBJ1-4; 7 nucleotides match TRBD1. The germline gives CDR1 LNHDA, CDR2 SQIVND (reference sequence). The CDR3 totals 15 residues. Trimming took 6 bases from V and 5 from J; bases not matched to a gene: 9. The CDR3 reads CASSSGQALNEKLFF. The CDR3, as DNA: TGTGCCAGTAGCAGTGGACAGGCCTTAAATGAAAAACTGTTTTTT.

The chain employs TRBV2 and TRBJ2-7, with 9 bases that match TRBD1. This CDR3 comprises 15 residues. Germline CDR1 and CDR2: SNHLY and FYNNEI. With 6 bases clipped from V and 4 bases from J, the junction kept 10 bases outside the gene matches. CDR3 bases: TGTGCCAGCAGCAGACCGGGACAGGGTTTTTACGAGCAGTACTTC. It specifies CASSRPGQGFYEQYF.